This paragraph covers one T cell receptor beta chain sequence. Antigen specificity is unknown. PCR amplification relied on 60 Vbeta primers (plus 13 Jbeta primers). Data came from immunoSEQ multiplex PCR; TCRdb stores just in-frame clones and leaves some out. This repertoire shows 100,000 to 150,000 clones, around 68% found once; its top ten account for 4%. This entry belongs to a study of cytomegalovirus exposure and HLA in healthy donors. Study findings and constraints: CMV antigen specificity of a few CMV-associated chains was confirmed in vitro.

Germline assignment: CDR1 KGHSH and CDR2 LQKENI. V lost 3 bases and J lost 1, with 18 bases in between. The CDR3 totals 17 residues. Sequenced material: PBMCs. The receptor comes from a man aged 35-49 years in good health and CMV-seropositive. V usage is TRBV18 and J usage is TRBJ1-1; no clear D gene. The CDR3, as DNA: TGTGCCAGCTCACCCTCCGCTCGGAGAGGGCCGAACACTGAAGCTTTCTTT. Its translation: CASSPSARRGPNTEAFF.